The 18 T cell receptor beta chains below come from one sample, sequenced in a study of radiation and T cells in renal cell carcinoma. Sequenced by immunoSEQ multiplex PCR; TCRdb stores in-frame clones only, minus some. The sample holds approximately 90,000 clones, approximately 80% seen once. Time point given: blood 4 weeks post-SBRT, at nephrectomy. Treatment specified: 15 Gy SBRT to primary tumor, nephrectomy 4 weeks later. The source was blood, collected from a patient whose treatment included radiotherapy and nephrectomy. Receptors were obtained from a man aged 45-65 years with renal cell carcinoma.

J is TRBJ2-1 and V is TRBV2, with 12 bases that match TRBD2. Trimming took 9 bases from V and 6 from J; bases not matched to a gene: 6. The CDR3 is 14 residues long. Looked up from germline, CDR1 is SNHLY and CDR2 is FYNNEI. This CDR3 is CASCRTSGINEQFF. The CDR3 DNA is TGTGCCAGTTGCCGGACTAGCGGGATCAATGAGCAGTTCTTC.

The V gene is TRBV29-1, the J gene TRBJ2-3, with 7 bases matching TRBD2. This CDR3 comprises 14 residues. CDR1 SQVTM and CDR2 ANQGSEA come from the germline V gene. V trimming: 7 bases; J trimming: 4 bases; junction bases outside the gene matches: 11. CDR3 coding DNA: TGCAGCGGGCTTGGGGGGAGGGGCGCAGATACGCAGTATTTT. This codes for CSGLGGRGADTQYF.

This chain uses TRBV11-2 with TRBJ2-7; TRBD1 agrees at 7 bases. From germline, CDR1 is SGHAT and CDR2 FQNNGV. Trimming removed 3 bases from V and 1 base from J; junction bases left unmatched: 6. This CDR3 is built from 15 residues. The DNA for the CDR3 is TGTGCCAGCAGCTTGGGCCGGGACAGTTCCTACGAGCAGTACTTC. It codes for CASSLGRDSSYEQYF.

The genes are TRBV7-6 and TRBJ2-7; perhaps TRBD2 as D (5 bases). CDR3 length equals 13 residues. Trimming shortened V by 6 bases and J by 4 bases, and 13 bases separated the two germline ends. From germline, CDR1 is SGHVS and CDR2 FNYEAQ. This CDR3 is CASSSSGAYEQYF. CDR3 DNA: TGTGCCAGCAGTTCCAGCGGAGCTTACGAGCAGTACTTC.

The chain carries TRBV28 and TRBJ2-7; 11 bases are shared with TRBD1. With 4 bases clipped from V and 5 bases from J, the junction kept 10 bases outside the gene matches. The CDR3 has 16 residues. Germline-derived CDR1 and CDR2 are MDHEN and SYDVKM. The CDR3 nucleotides read TGTGCCAGCAGTTCGACATGGACAGGGGGCGCAAACGAGCAGTACTTC. Amino acid sequence: CASSSTWTGGANEQYF. The entire variable domain, with the rest obtained from reference TRBV28 and TRBJ2-7, is as follows: DVKVTQSSRYLVKRTGEKVFLECVQDMDHENMFWYRQDPGLGLRLIYFSYDVKMKEKGDIPEGYSVSREKKERFSLILESASTNQTSMYLCASSSTWTGGANEQYFGPGTRLTVT.

This sequence joins TRBV5-6 and TRBJ2-1, with TRBD1 as a possible D gene (6 bases). V was pared by 1 base and J by 10 bases, with 21 bases between. The CDR3 loop spans 16 amino acids. CDR1 is SGHDT, CDR2 YYEEEE, per germline. CDR3 coding DNA: TGTGCCAGCAGCTTGCTCACAGGGCTAAGCTCTTTAGAGCAGTTCTTC. This encodes CASSLLTGLSSLEQFF.

This chain uses TRBV5-1 with TRBJ2-7, with D uncertain. Germline CDR1 and CDR2: SGHRS and YFSETQ. The CDR3 totals 13 residues. Trimming left V 0 bases short and J 3 bases short, with 7 bases between. This chain's CDR3 is CASSLVVDYEQYF. The CDR3 region has the DNA TGCGCCAGCAGCTTGGTAGTAGACTACGAGCAGTACTTC. Variable domain in full (rest from reference TRBV5-1 and TRBJ2-7): KAGVTQTPRYLIKTRGQQVTLSCSPISGHRSVSWYQQTPGQGLQFLFEYFSETQRNKGNFPGRFSGRQFSNSRSEMNVSTLELGDSALYLCASSLVVDYEQYFGPGTRLTVT.

This clone was seen more than once but under ten times. The same CDR3 can be traced to other DNA sequences in this sample. The gene calls are TRBV6-5 and TRBJ2-3; 10 bases match TRBD2. CDR3 length: 15 amino acids. Germline loops: CDR1 MNHEY, CDR2 SVGAGI. Losses at the gene ends were 5 bases for V and 2 bases for J; bases not matched to a gene: 4. CDR3 in amino acids: CASSRLAGATDTQYF. For the CDR3, the DNA is TGTGCCAGCAGTCGCCTAGCGGGGGCCACAGATACGCAGTATTTT.

This chain connects TRBV6-5 to TRBJ2-7, with D unclear. V was pared by 11 bases and J by 2 bases, with 10 bases between. From germline, CDR1 is MNHEY and CDR2 SVGAGI. This CDR3 is built from 11 residues. Here the CDR3 DNA reads TGTGCCGCCCTGGAGCCCTACGAGCAGTACTTC. Translating it yields CAALEPYEQYF.

V usage is TRBV4-3 and J usage is TRBJ1-1; 7 bases agree with TRBD1. CDR1 is LGHNA and CDR2 is YSLEER in the germline V gene. With V trimmed by 4 bases and J by 3 bases, 8 bases remained unmatched. This CDR3 comprises 15 residues. The CDR3 nucleotides read TGCGCCAGCAGCCGCATTGAGGGGGCCTACACTGAAGCTTTCTTT. As protein: CASSRIEGAYTEAFF.

The chain has TRBV5-1 and TRBJ2-2, with 7 bases that match TRBD2. The CDR3 runs 15 residues. Looked up from germline, CDR1 is SGHRS and CDR2 is YFSETQ. Trimming took 2 bases from V and 6 from J; bases not matched to a gene: 7. This chain's CDR3 is CASSFSSGKAGELFF. DNA of the CDR3: TGCGCCAGCAGCTTTTCCAGCGGGAAAGCCGGGGAGCTGTTTTTT.

The chain employs TRBV5-6 and TRBJ1-5; TRBD1 agrees at 11 bases. This CDR3 spans 17 amino acids. J was trimmed by 7 bases and V by 4 bases; bases with no gene match: 13. Germline V lookup: CDR1 SGHDT, CDR2 YYEEEE. The CDR3 here is CASSQGQGGGQGQPQHF. CDR3 DNA sequence: TGTGCCAGCAGCCAGGGACAGGGGGGAGGTCAAGGCCAGCCCCAGCATTTT.

J is TRBJ1-4 and V is TRBV18; TRBD1 might be the D (6 bases). The CDR3 consists of 16 residues. Trimming cost V 4 bases and J 3 bases, with 15 bases left between them. The V gene's germline CDR1 is KGHSH and CDR2 LQKENI. The CDR3 loop is CASSRAKTGPNEKLFF. CDR3 DNA sequence: TGTGCCAGCTCACGAGCTAAGACAGGCCCTAATGAAAAACTGTTTTTT.

This chain uses TRBV27 with TRBJ1-2; D possibly corresponds to TRBD1 (5 bases). The CDR3 runs 15 residues. Trimming stripped 2 bases from V and 2 bases from J, with 12 bases between. CDR1 is MNHEY and CDR2 is SMNVEV in the germline V gene (reference sequence). The CDR3 DNA reads TGTGCCAGCAGTTTAGGGAACGGGGGAAACTATGGCTACACCTTC. It is translated as CASSLGNGGNYGYTF.

CDR3 residues: CASRDDRRGEQFF. CDR3 bases: TGTGCCAGCAGGGACGACCGGCGGGGTGAGCAGTTCTTC. The chain couples TRBV2 to TRBJ2-1, with D tentatively TRBD2 (6 bases). Germline V gene data show CDR1 as SNHLY and CDR2 as FYNNEI. Between the trimmed V and J ends, which lost 6 bases and 9 bases, there was a span of 15 bases. The CDR3 consists of 13 residues. Using reference TRBV2 and TRBJ2-1 for the parts outside the CDR3, the full variable domain is EPEVTQTPSHQVTQMGQEVILRCVPISNHLYFYWYRQILGQKVEFLVSFYNNEISEKSEIFDDQFSVERPDGSNFTLKIRSTKLEDSAMYFCASRDDRRGEQFFGPGTRLTVL.

V usage is TRBV18 and J usage is TRBJ2-7; D uncertain. Germline assignment: CDR1 KGHSH and CDR2 LQKENI. CDR3 length: 13 amino acids. The germline V and J ends were trimmed by 4 bases and 6 bases, with 13 bases remaining between them. CDR3 amino acids: CASSRADRAEQYF. DNA of the CDR3: TGTGCCAGCTCACGGGCAGACCGCGCCGAGCAGTACTTC.

CDR3 loop: CASSLNMNTGELFF. CDR3 bases: TGTGCCAGCAGCTTAAACATGAACACCGGGGAGCTGTTTTTT. V usage is TRBV7-9 and J usage is TRBJ2-2; D ambiguous. Germline loops: CDR1 SEHNR, CDR2 FQNEAQ (reference sequence). The CDR3 is 14 amino acids. Trimming pared 2 bases from V and 1 base from J, leaving 5 bases between.

The rearrangement links TRBV6-1 to TRBJ2-7; D remains unclear. The V and J ends lost 7 bases and 4 bases respectively, with 17 bases between them. The CDR3 totals 14 residues. Per the germline V gene, CDR1 is MNHNS and CDR2 is SASEGT. CDR3: CASTSYATDYEQYF. The CDR3 DNA follows: TGTGCCAGCACCTCTTACGCGACGGATTACGAGCAGTACTTC.